The 30 T cell receptor beta chains reported below all come from one sample, sequenced in a study of T cells in localized non-small cell lung cancer. Repertoires were generated with immunoSEQ multiplex PCR, while TCRdb's copy carries only in-frame clones and drops some. The data contain fewer than 35,000 clones, approximately 86% of them singletons. This material consisted of peripheral blood mononuclear cells, taken before any cancer treatment. These receptors were obtained from a man aged 40-75 years with stage III lung adenocarcinoma.

The J gene is TRBJ1-3, the V gene TRBV5-6; D gene ambiguous. Germline CDR1 reads SGHDT; CDR2 reads YYEEEE. The CDR3 has 16 residues. V lost 1 base to trimming and J lost 0 bases, with 11 bases between them. In DNA form, the CDR3 reads TGTGCCAGCAGCTTGTCATACGTTAGCTCTGGAAACACCATATATTTT. Translation: CASSLSYVSSGNTIYF.

V and J are TRBV5-6 and TRBJ1-1; a weak D match, TRBD1 (5 bases). V shed 4 bases and J shed 1 base, with 11 bases lying between them. This CDR3 region has 14 residues. Germline V gives CDR1 SGHDT, CDR2 YYEEEE. Here the CDR3 DNA reads TGTGCCAGCAGCCCAAGACAGAAGAACACTGAAGCTTTCTTT. It specifies CASSPRQKNTEAFF. Filled out from reference TRBV5-6 and TRBJ1-1, the complete variable domain reads DAGVTQSPTHLIKTRGQQVTLRCSPKSGHDTVSWYQQALGQGPQFIFQYYEEEERQRGNFPDRFSGHQFPNYSSELNVNALLLGDSALYLCASSPRQKNTEAFFGQGTRLTVV.

This chain links TRBV11-2 with TRBJ2-2; the D is unclear. Germline assignment: CDR1 SGHAT and CDR2 FQNNGV. V lost 2 bases to trimming and J lost 6 bases, with 4 bases between them. The CDR3 has 12 amino acids. The CDR3 is CASSLRAGELFF. For the CDR3, the DNA is TGTGCCAGCAGCTTAAGGGCCGGGGAGCTGTTTTTT.

This clone appeared once. This chain connects TRBV11-3 to TRBJ2-2; 9 nucleotides line up with TRBD2. The CDR3 has 18 residues. Germline V lookup: CDR1 SGHNT, CDR2 YENEEA. Trimming took 5 bases from V and 0 from J; bases not matched to a gene: 10. The CDR3 region is CASSKHGSGGSNTGELFF. CDR3 bases: TGTGCCAGCAGCAAACACGGTAGCGGGGGTTCGAACACCGGGGAGCTGTTTTTT.

The chain carries TRBV7-2 and TRBJ1-2, with 10 bases lining up with TRBD1. The CDR3 has 17 residues. The junction had 13 bases not matched to a gene; V was cut back by 4 bases and J by 5 bases. CDR1 SGHTA and CDR2 FQGNSA come from the germline V gene. CDR3 bases: TGTGCCAGCAGCTCCCCCCAGGGACAGGGGACGTTATATGGCTACACCTTC. Translated: CASSSPQGQGTLYGYTF. The variable domain in full, completed from reference TRBV7-2 and TRBJ1-2, reads GAGVSQSPSNKVTEKGKDVELRCDPISGHTALYWYRQSLGQGLEFLIYFQGNSAPDKSGLPSDRFSAERTGGSVSTLTIQRTQQEDSAVYLCASSSPQGQGTLYGYTFGSGTRLTVV.

The chain uses TRBV5-1 and TRBJ2-1, with D hard to call. The V end was cut by 4 bases, the J end by 5 bases, with 7 bases between. Germline CDR1 is SGHRS and CDR2 is YFSETQ. The CDR3 consists of 12 residues. The CDR3 nucleotides read TGCGCCAGCAGCATGACCAACAATGAGCAGTTCTTC. Its protein product is CASSMTNNEQFF.

The chain has TRBV18 and TRBJ2-5; D remains unclear. The germline V and J ends were trimmed by 3 bases and 1 base, with 6 bases remaining between them. The CDR3 length is 13 residues. Germline V gives CDR1 KGHSH, CDR2 LQKENI. The CDR3 DNA follows: TGTGCCAGCTCACCCCCCGGCCAAGAGACCCAGTACTTC. Its protein product is CASSPPGQETQYF.

The genes are TRBV7-2 and TRBJ2-7; the match to TRBD2 covers 15 bases. This CDR3 is built from 18 residues. V lost 2 bases, J lost 3 bases, and 8 bases stayed unmatched. The V gene's germline CDR1 is SGHTA and CDR2 FQGNSA. CDR3 DNA sequence: TGTGCCAGCAGCTTAAAGAGGACTAGCGGGGGGGCCCGCTACGAGCAGTACTTC. It specifies CASSLKRTSGGARYEQYF.

The chain has TRBV5-6 and TRBJ1-5, with TRBD1 as a possible D gene (5 bases). The CDR3 consists of 16 residues. The ends were cut back, 0 bases at V and 5 bases at J, with 15 bases in the middle. Per germline, CDR1 SGHDT and CDR2 YYEEEE. The CDR3 bases are TGTGCCAGCAGCTTGGTGGGGGACCCTTCCGATCAGCCCCAGCATTTT. It yields the protein CASSLVGDPSDQPQHF.

This clone was found a few times. This chain links TRBV28 with TRBJ2-7; the D gene could be TRBD1 or TRBD2 (5 bases each). The V gene's germline CDR1 is MDHEN and CDR2 SYDVKM. There are 19 residues in the CDR3. The ends were cut back, 3 bases at V and 2 bases at J, with 26 bases in the middle. The CDR3 reads CASSFWLSLTAASTYEQYF. In nucleotides, the CDR3 is TGTGCCAGCAGTTTCTGGTTGAGTTTGACAGCCGCTAGCACCTACGAGCAGTACTTC.

The DNA for the CDR3 is TGTGCCACCAGCAGGGACCCGGGACTACGTTATGGCTACACCTTC. It encodes CATSRDPGLRYGYTF. The rearrangement joins TRBV15 to TRBJ1-2; D is perhaps TRBD1 (5 bases). V was cut by 3 bases and J by 5 bases, with 16 bases left in between. The CDR3 length is 15 residues. Germline loops: CDR1 LNHNV, CDR2 YYDKDF (reference sequence).

The rearrangement joins TRBV28 to TRBJ2-7; no reliable D call. Trimming took 2 bases from V and 1 from J, leaving 15 bases between them. The CDR3 totals 16 residues. Germline V lookup: CDR1 MDHEN, CDR2 SYDVKM. The CDR3 is CASSLRAERLSYEQYF. The CDR3 DNA reads TGTGCCAGCAGTTTAAGGGCGGAGAGATTATCCTACGAGCAGTACTTC.

The J gene is TRBJ1-3, the V gene TRBV7-2; D not certain. V dropped 5 bases and J dropped 0 bases, with 5 bases sitting between them. CDR1 SGHTA and CDR2 FQGNSA come from the germline V gene. There are 13 residues in the CDR3. The CDR3 bases are TGTGCCAGCAGCAAAAGCTCTGGAAACACCATATATTTT. The encoded protein is CASSKSSGNTIYF.

The rearrangement links TRBV4-3 to TRBJ1-4; D is undetermined. The germline gives CDR1 LGHNA, CDR2 YSLEER. This CDR3 is 16 amino acids long. V gave up 0 bases and J gave up 4 bases, with 12 bases separating them. The CDR3 bases are TGCGCCAGCAGCCAAGAATTGTGGCTGGGTAATGAAAAACTGTTTTTT. Protein product: CASSQELWLGNEKLFF.

The chain combines TRBV5-1 with TRBJ2-5, with 10 bases identical to TRBD2. CDR1 and CDR2 from the germline V gene are SGHRS and YFSETQ. The J segment lost 4 bases and the V segment lost 4 bases, leaving 7 bases of the junction unmatched. This CDR3 spans 15 amino acids. CDR3 in amino acids: CASSKLAGMGETQYF. CDR3 DNA sequence: TGCGCCAGCAGCAAACTAGCGGGGATGGGAGAGACCCAGTACTTC. The full variable domain, rest sourced from reference TRBV5-1 and TRBJ2-5, is KAGVTQTPRYLIKTRGQQVTLSCSPISGHRSVSWYQQTPGQGLQFLFEYFSETQRNKGNFPGRFSGRQFSNSRSEMNVSTLELGDSALYLCASSKLAGMGETQYFGPGTRLLVL.

This clone was detected only a few times. This chain joins TRBV4-3 and TRBJ2-7, with 9 bases lining up with TRBD2. The CDR3 loop spans 15 amino acids. Trimming removed 0 bases from V and 8 bases from J; junction bases left unmatched: 8. Looked up from germline, CDR1 is LGHNA and CDR2 is YSLEER. The CDR3 sequence: CASSQDRASGVKQYF. As DNA, the CDR3 is TGCGCCAGCAGCCAAGATAGAGCTAGCGGGGTCAAGCAGTACTTC.

The gene calls are TRBV2 and TRBJ1-5, with TRBD1 as a possible D gene (6 bases). Germline values: CDR1 SNHLY, CDR2 FYNNEI. With 6 bases removed from V and 2 bases from J, the gap between germline ends came to 17 bases. The CDR3 is 16 residues long. The CDR3 protein is CASRYPQGTGNQPQHF. In nucleotides, the CDR3 is TGTGCCAGCAGGTACCCACAGGGTACAGGCAATCAGCCCCAGCATTTT.

DNA of the CDR3: TGTGCCAGTAGTAACACCCAAAGGACTGGAAACACCATATATTTT. Encoded protein: CASSNTQRTGNTIYF. The rearrangement joins TRBV19 to TRBJ1-3; D ambiguous. Trimming took 4 bases from V and 2 from J, leaving 12 bases between them. Germline V gene sequence: CDR1 LNHDA, CDR2 SQIVND (reference sequence). The CDR3 loop spans 15 amino acids.

The chain combines TRBV5-5 with TRBJ1-2; no clear D gene. This CDR3 has 14 residues. Trimming cost V 2 bases and J 2 bases, with 10 bases left between them. Germline V CDR1 and CDR2: SGHKS, YYEKEE (reference sequence). The CDR3 nucleotides read TGTGCCAGCAGCTTACAGTGGCCGAACTATGGCTACACCTTC. Translated, it gives CASSLQWPNYGYTF.

The V gene is TRBV2, the J gene TRBJ1-1; D call uncertain. The germline V gene has CDR1 SNHLY and CDR2 FYNNEI. Trimming shortened V by 9 bases and J by 3 bases, and 14 bases separated the two germline ends. The CDR3 has 13 residues. In nucleotides, the CDR3 is TGTGCCAGTACCAGCGGCAGATACACTGAAGCTTTCTTT. This translates into CASTSGRYTEAFF. The full variable domain, its missing parts supplied by reference TRBV2 and TRBJ1-1, is EPEVTQTPSHQVTQMGQEVILRCVPISNHLYFYWYRQILGQKVEFLVSFYNNEISEKSEIFDDQFSVERPDGSNFTLKIRSTKLEDSAMYFCASTSGRYTEAFFGQGTRLTVV.

The V gene is TRBV15, the J gene TRBJ1-5; 9 bases line up with TRBD1. The germline V gene has CDR1 LNHNV and CDR2 YYDKDF (reference sequence). V shed 5 bases, J shed 8 bases, and the junction held 7 bases outside the gene matches. This CDR3 contains 14 residues. CDR3 sequence reads: CATSPRTGVKPQHF. CDR3 DNA sequence: TGTGCCACCAGCCCGCGGACAGGGGTGAAGCCCCAGCATTTT.

This clone was counted between two and nine times. The V call is TRBV7-2, the J call TRBJ2-7, with D possibly TRBD2 on 7 matching bases. Germline CDR1 reads SGHTA; CDR2 reads FQGNSA. The CDR3 loop spans 15 amino acids. The V end was cut by 1 base, the J end by 7 bases, with 17 bases between. The CDR3 spells CASSLGGGGQLEQYF. CDR3 DNA: TGTGCCAGCAGCTTAGGGGGAGGGGGACAACTGGAGCAGTACTTC. The complete variable domain, with remaining parts taken from reference TRBV7-2 and TRBJ2-7, reads GAGVSQSPSNKVTEKGKDVELRCDPISGHTALYWYRQSLGQGLEFLIYFQGNSAPDKSGLPSDRFSAERTGGSVSTLTIQRTQQEDSAVYLCASSLGGGGQLEQYFGPGTRLTVT.

This rearrangement joins TRBV7-7 to TRBJ1-5, with 8 bases that match TRBD1. The CDR3 spans 15 residues. Germline V gives CDR1 SSHAT, CDR2 FNYEAQ (reference sequence). Trimming cost V 4 bases and J 4 bases; bases outside gene matches: 6. The DNA for the CDR3 is TGTGCCAGCAGCTCCAGACAGGGGTTTAATCAGCCCCAGCATTTT. This codes for CASSSRQGFNQPQHF.

The chain joins TRBV12-2 to TRBJ2-7; the table's D call of TRBD2 was not tested on the DNA. TRBV12-2 represents a pseudogene. CDR3 size: 18 residues. The CDR3 region is CASRPNQLRGQLSYEQYF. The CDR3 DNA follows: TGTGCAAGTCGCCCCAATCAGTTGCGGGGGCAACTCTCCTACGAGCAGTACTTC.

This sequence joins TRBV7-2 and TRBJ1-1; D perhaps matches TRBD1 (5 bases). V was shortened by 5 bases and J by 1 base, with 11 bases between the two germline ends. The CDR3 runs 14 residues. Per the germline V gene, CDR1 is SGHTA and CDR2 is FQGNSA. In DNA, the CDR3 is TGTGCCAGCAGCCCGCGGCAGGGGAACACTGAAGCTTTCTTT. Translated, it gives CASSPRQGNTEAFF.

CDR3 DNA sequence: TGTGCCAGCAGCCAGCAAGGACAGGGGTATGGCTACACCTTC. The encoded protein is CASSQQGQGYGYTF. The chain is built from TRBV11-2 and TRBJ1-2; 9 bases agree with TRBD1. Germline CDR1 reads SGHAT; CDR2 reads FQNNGV. This CDR3 has 14 amino acids. Trimming cost V 5 bases and J 5 bases; bases outside gene matches: 6.

The J gene is TRBJ2-1, the V gene TRBV29-1; D is possibly TRBD1 (6 bases). This CDR3 comprises 12 residues. V was cut by 7 bases and J by 5 bases, with 12 bases left in between. Germline V CDR1 and CDR2: SQVTM, ANQGSEA. CDR3 sequence: CSGGRGDNEQFF. The CDR3 nucleotides read TGCAGCGGGGGCAGGGGCGACAATGAGCAGTTCTTC.

V and J are TRBV7-8 and TRBJ2-7; D is uncertain. The CDR3 is 15 residues long. Germline V gene data show CDR1 as SGHVS and CDR2 as FQNEAQ. V was cut by 5 bases and J by 0 bases, with 14 bases left in between. The CDR3 DNA reads as TGTGCCAGCAGCCCGACCCGGTGGGACTCCTACGAGCAGTACTTC. Encoded protein: CASSPTRWDSYEQYF.

This rearrangement joins TRBV28 to TRBJ2-3; TRBD2 matches at 11 bases. Losses at the gene ends were 8 bases for V and 4 bases for J; bases not matched to a gene: 8. The CDR3 spans 15 residues. From germline, CDR1 is MDHEN and CDR2 SYDVKM. The CDR3 sequence: CASSTSGGPSDTQYF. CDR3 sequence (DNA): TGTGCCAGCTCTACTAGCGGGGGCCCTTCAGATACGCAGTATTTT.

Points on this clone: A clone one base away is much larger, so this may be a read error. The chain carries TRBV5-1 and TRBJ2-5, with 10 bases matching TRBD2. This CDR3 region has 15 residues. Germline CDR1 and CDR2: SGHRS and YFSETQ. CDR3 coding DNA: TGTGCCAGCAGCTTGGTAGCGGGGGGAGGGGAGACCCAGTACTTC. This encodes CASSLVAGGGETQYF.